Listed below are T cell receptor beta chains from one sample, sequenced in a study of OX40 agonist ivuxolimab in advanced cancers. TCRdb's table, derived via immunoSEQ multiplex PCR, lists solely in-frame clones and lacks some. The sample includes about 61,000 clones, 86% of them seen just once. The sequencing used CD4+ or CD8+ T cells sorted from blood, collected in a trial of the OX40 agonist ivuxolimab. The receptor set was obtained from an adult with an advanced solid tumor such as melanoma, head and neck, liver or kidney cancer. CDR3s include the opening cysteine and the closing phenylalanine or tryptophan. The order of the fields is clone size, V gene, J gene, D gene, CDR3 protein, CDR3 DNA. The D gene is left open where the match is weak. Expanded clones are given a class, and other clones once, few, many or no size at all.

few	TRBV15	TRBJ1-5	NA	CATSRDLMGAEPQHF	TGTGCCACCAGCAGAGATCTTATGGGTGCGGAGCCCCAGCATTTT
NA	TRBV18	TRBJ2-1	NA	CASSPPGQSSSYNEQFF	TGTGCCAGCTCACCACCGGGTCAGTCCAGCTCCTACAATGAGCAGTTCTTC
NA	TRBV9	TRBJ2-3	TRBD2	CASSPGTSSGTDTQYF	TGTGCCAGCAGCCCGGGGACTAGCTCCGGCACAGATACGCAGTATTTT
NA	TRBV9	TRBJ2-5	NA	CASSPPGRQETQYF	TGTGCCAGCAGCCCTCCGGGCCGGCAAGAGACCCAGTACTTC
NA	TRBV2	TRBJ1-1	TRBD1	CASVGGGNGEAFF	TGTGCCAGCGTAGGAGGGGGCAATGGTGAAGCTTTCTTT
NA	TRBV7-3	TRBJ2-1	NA	CASSLSGAIYNEQFF	TGTGCCAGCAGCTTAAGTGGGGCCATCTACAATGAGCAGTTCTTC
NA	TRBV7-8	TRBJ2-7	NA	CASSTGRSYEQYF	TGTGCCAGCAGCACCGGACGGTCCTACGAGCAGTACTTC
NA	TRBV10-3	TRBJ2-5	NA	CAISGGLTQEETQYF	TGTGCCATCAGTGGAGGACTAACCCAAGAGGAGACCCAGTACTTC
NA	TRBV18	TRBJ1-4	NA	CASSSGTNEKLFF	TGTGCCAGCTCGTCAGGGACTAATGAAAAACTGTTTTTT
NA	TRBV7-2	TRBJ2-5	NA	CASSLYQYQETQYF	TGTGCCAGCAGCTTATATCAGTACCAAGAGACCCAGTACTTC